This TCR beta chain originates from a study of blood T cell repertoires in COVID-19. The data were produced by immunoSEQ multiplex PCR, yet TCRdb's version contains in-frame clones alone and is incomplete. The sample has a few hundred thousand clones; 82% are singletons. This TCR came from a woman aged 60-75 years who had recovered from COVID-19. The sample taken for sequencing was PBMCs or T cells enriched from blood (not recorded which).

For the CDR3, the DNA is TGTGCCAGTAGAGGGGAATTGATCGGCGGGGCCAACGTCCTGACTTTC. Translated, it gives CASRGELIGGANVLTF. This chain joins TRBV19 and TRBJ2-6; a weak D match, TRBD1 (5 bases). V lost 6 bases to trimming and J lost 4 bases, with 16 bases between them. This CDR3 region has 16 residues. Germline V gene lookup returns CDR1 LNHDA and CDR2 SQIVND (reference sequence).